There are a few counts of the clone carrying this T cell receptor beta chain. The antigen is unknown. This specimen belongs to a study of T cell repertoires in cytomegalovirus infection. Study overall: The public TCR beta signatures pointed to both CMV infection and matching HLA type. Findings and limits, study-wide: CMV-specific TCR beta clonotypes restricted by HLA-C were the ones dominating the ex vivo response.

The V and J ends lost 5 bases and 7 bases respectively, with 15 bases between them. The CDR3 consists of 13 residues. CDR1 and CDR2 (germline): MNHNY, SVGAGI (reference sequence). TCRdb used MiXCR to reprocess the reads, holding one entry per CDR3 protein. Among roughly 990,000 distinct CDR3 sequences, 30% to 40% were seen once, and the ten largest hold more than 13%. The rearrangement joins TRBV6-6 to TRBJ2-7; tentatively, D is TRBD1 (6 bases). The source material was cultured CD8+ T cells from PBMCs, sampled from culture after CMV antigen stimulation. This TCR derives from a human donor in good health (CMV status not recorded). Some clones in this sample may be carry-over from other donors' samples. CDR3 in DNA: TGTGCCAGCAGTACAACAGGGATCGAGGAGCAGTACTTC. Amino acids: CASSTTGIEEQYF.